The 26 T cell receptor beta chains listed next were all sequenced from one sample in a study of blood T cells in healthy people across ages. Sample-barcoded 5' priming and a J-beta primer mix drove a second PCR of about 7 to 12 cycles. Each CDR3 protein gets one entry after TCRdb re-called the 5' RACE reads with MiXCR. The sample lists approximately 600,000 distinct CDR3 sequences; under 65% were seen once. The source material was blood. The receptors were sampled from a man aged 60-69 years in good health.

The genes are TRBV29-1 and TRBJ1-1; D is uncertain. The CDR3 spans 13 residues. V was pared by 3 bases and J by 1 base, with 9 bases between. Germline loops: CDR1 SQVTM, CDR2 ANQGSEA. CDR3 loop: CSVEWAPNTEAFF. DNA for the CDR3: TGCAGCGTTGAGTGGGCACCGAACACTGAAGCTTTCTTT.

This clonotype was picked up many times. The chain carries TRBV4-1 and TRBJ2-5; perhaps TRBD1 as D (6 bases). V was cut by 1 base and J by 1 base, with 7 bases left in between. This CDR3 has 14 amino acids. Germline CDR1 reads MGHRA; CDR2 reads YSYEKL. The CDR3 DNA sequence: TGCGCCAGCAGCCAAGGGACAGCCCAAGAGACCCAGTACTTC. Translating it yields CASSQGTAQETQYF.

The rearrangement links TRBV11-2 to TRBJ2-1; TRBD1 might be the D (5 bases). Trimming pared 5 bases from V and 4 bases from J, leaving 12 bases between. CDR3 size: 14 residues. The germline V gene encodes CDR1 SGHAT and CDR2 FQNNGV. The CDR3 DNA is TGTGCCAGCAGCCGACAGTCTAGGTACAATGAGCAGTTCTTC. It yields the protein CASSRQSRYNEQFF.

The V and J genes are TRBV3-1 and TRBJ2-3; 10 bases align to TRBD2. V lost 2 bases and J lost 4; bases outside the gene matches: 12. CDR1 is LGHDT, CDR2 YNNKEL, per germline (reference sequence). The CDR3 covers 18 residues. In DNA, the CDR3 is TGTGCCAGCAGCCAATCAGCGACGAGCGGGGGGGCCGCAGATACGCAGTATTTT. Translating gives CASSQSATSGGAADTQYF.

The V and J genes are TRBV12-3 or TRBV12-4 and TRBJ2-1; 7 nucleotides match TRBD1. The CDR3 spans 12 residues. Trimming removed 4 bases from V and 9 bases from J; junction bases left unmatched: 3. CDR3 DNA: TGTGCCAGCAGTTCAGGGGGAACTGAGCAGTTCTTC. Translated, it gives CASSSGGTEQFF.

The genes are TRBV7-2 and TRBJ2-4; D not resolved. The V gene lost 3 bases and the J gene lost 3 bases, with 3 bases spanning the gap. CDR3 length: 12 amino acids. The germline gives CDR1 SGHTA, CDR2 FQGNSA. The CDR3 coding sequence is TGTGCCAGCAGCTTGGACAAAAACATTCAGTACTTC. This encodes CASSLDKNIQYF.

This clonotype was counted between two and nine times. The V and J genes are TRBV20-1 and TRBJ2-1; the match to TRBD1 covers 7 bases. The CDR3 is made up of 16 amino acids. Germline-derived CDR1 and CDR2 are DFQATT and SNEGSKA (reference sequence). Trimming cost V 0 bases and J 0 bases; bases outside gene matches: 5. This CDR3 is CSARDYRDSSYNEQFF. The DNA of the CDR3 is TGCAGTGCTAGAGACTACAGGGACAGCTCCTACAATGAGCAGTTCTTC.

The chain joins TRBV7-9 to TRBJ2-5, with D maybe TRBD2 (6 bases). The CDR3 runs to 14 residues. The V gene's germline CDR1 is SEHNR and CDR2 FQNEAQ (reference sequence). V gave up 3 bases and J gave up 5 bases, with 13 bases separating them. The CDR3 reads CASSFSPSGETQYF. Here the CDR3 DNA reads TGTGCCAGCAGCTTCAGCCCAAGCGGGGAGACCCAGTACTTC.

The chain links TRBV6-5 to TRBJ1-5; D unresolved. The CDR3 length is 15 residues. The V end was cut by 0 bases, the J end by 7 bases, with 13 bases between. The germline CDR1 and CDR2 sequences are MNHEY and SVGAGI. The CDR3 here is CASSYSSGVGQPQHF. The CDR3 bases are TGTGCCAGCAGTTACTCGAGTGGGGTGGGGCAGCCCCAGCATTTT.

The chain recombines TRBV10-3 with TRBJ2-3, with 7 bases fitting TRBD1. After removal of 3 bases from V and 2 bases from J, the junction contained 5 bases not matched to a gene. The CDR3 is made up of 15 amino acids. Germline lookup yields CDR1 ENHRY and CDR2 SYGVKD. The CDR3 DNA reads TGTGCCATCAGTGACCGGACAGGATACACAGATACGCAGTATTTT. Protein sequence: CAISDRTGYTDTQYF.

The chain employs TRBV6-6 and TRBJ2-3; 10 bases map to TRBD2. The J segment lost 1 base and the V segment lost 6 bases, leaving 7 bases of the junction unmatched. Germline V gives CDR1 MNHNY, CDR2 SVGAGI (reference sequence). This CDR3 is built from 16 residues. DNA of the CDR3: TGTGCCAGCAGCTCCCAGCGGGGGGGCGGCACAGATACGCAGTATTTT. Protein: CASSSQRGGGTDTQYF.

The V gene is TRBV10-3, the J gene TRBJ1-1, with D tentatively TRBD1 (5 bases). V was clipped by 4 bases and J by 1 base, with 7 bases between them. Germline CDR1 is ENHRY and CDR2 is SYGVKD. The CDR3 runs 13 residues. CDR3 DNA sequence: TGTGCCATCAGTGCGGGGCAGAACACTGAAGCTTTCTTT. Its protein product is CAISAGQNTEAFF.

The rearrangement uses TRBV29-1 and TRBJ1-1; D may be TRBD1 (5 bases). Germline lookup yields CDR1 SQVTM and CDR2 ANQGSEA. The CDR3 has 12 amino acids. With 6 bases removed from V and 3 bases from J, the gap between germline ends came to 11 bases. The CDR3 nucleotides are TGCAGCGTGGCCCCGGGGGACACTGAAGCTTTCTTT. Translating gives CSVAPGDTEAFF.

The V gene is TRBV3-1, the J gene TRBJ2-3, with 8 bases fitting TRBD2. V was clipped by 0 bases and J by 3 bases; unmatched bases: 8. Germline lookup yields CDR1 LGHDT and CDR2 YNNKEL (reference sequence). This CDR3 region has 17 residues. The CDR3 spells CASSQEIESGGTDTQYF. The CDR3 DNA sequence: TGTGCCAGCAGCCAAGAAATCGAGAGCGGGGGTACAGATACGCAGTATTTT.

The CDR3 protein is CSAIQENYGYTF. The CDR3 DNA follows: TGCAGTGCTATACAGGAGAACTATGGCTACACCTTC. The genes are TRBV20-1 and TRBJ1-2; tentative D call: TRBD1 (5 bases). The ends were cut back, 4 bases at V and 2 bases at J, with 8 bases in the middle. Looked up from germline, CDR1 is DFQATT and CDR2 is SNEGSKA (reference sequence). The CDR3 length is 12 residues.

V is TRBV25-1 and J is TRBJ2-3; TRBD2 agrees at 8 bases. Trimming cost V 5 bases and J 7 bases; bases outside gene matches: 14. CDR1 and CDR2 (germline): MGHDK, SYGVNS. The CDR3 length is 16 residues. The CDR3: CASSPPQAGLAYTQYF. For the CDR3, the DNA is TGTGCCAGCAGTCCCCCTCAGGCAGGACTAGCTTATACGCAGTATTTT.

This clonotype was observed a few times. V usage is TRBV2 and J usage is TRBJ2-4, with 8 bases that match TRBD1. The CDR3 totals 14 residues. V lost 8 bases, J lost 7 bases, and 10 bases stayed unmatched. CDR1 and CDR2 (germline): SNHLY, FYNNEI. The CDR3 DNA reads as TGTGCCAGCGCGGCCAGGACAGGGCAGAACATTCAGTACTTC. Its protein product is CASAARTGQNIQYF.

DNA of the CDR3: TGTGCCAGCAGCCAACTTAGGACAGGGGCGTGGGAGACCCAGTACTTC. Protein sequence: CASSQLRTGAWETQYF. The V gene is TRBV3-1, the J gene TRBJ2-5; the match to TRBD1 covers 9 bases. J gave up 5 bases and V 2 bases, and 9 bases lay outside the gene matches. The CDR3 sequence is 16 residues long. The germline V gene encodes CDR1 LGHDT and CDR2 YNNKEL (reference sequence).

The chain combines TRBV14 with TRBJ2-1; 10 bases fit TRBD2. There are 20 residues in the CDR3. The J segment lost 0 bases and the V segment lost 2 bases, leaving 13 bases of the junction unmatched. Per germline, CDR1 SGHDN and CDR2 FVKESK. The CDR3 bases are TGTGCCAGCAGCCAAAGAAATCTAGCGGGGGATCCCGTCTCCTACAATGAGCAGTTCTTC. It translates to CASSQRNLAGDPVSYNEQFF.

The V gene is TRBV5-6, the J gene TRBJ1-1, with unresolved D. The CDR3 has 14 residues. V was pared by 4 bases and J by 4 bases, with 14 bases between. CDR1 and CDR2 (germline): SGHDT, YYEEEE. The CDR3 is CASSPTGRSTEAFF. The CDR3 coding sequence is TGTGCCAGCAGCCCGACTGGACGGAGCACTGAAGCTTTCTTT.

To note about this clonotype: A much more abundant neighbour one base away suggests this may be a read error. V is TRBV29-1 and J is TRBJ2-5; TRBD2 aligns across 16 bases. Losses at the gene ends were 4 bases for V and 11 bases for J; bases not matched to a gene: 13. The CDR3 consists of 16 residues. Germline CDR1 and CDR2: SQVTM and ANQGSEA. The CDR3 here is CSVGGTSGRAYNEQYF. In DNA form, the CDR3 reads TGCAGCGTTGGGGGGACTAGCGGGAGGGCCTACAATGAGCAGTACTTC.

The rearrangement uses TRBV19 and TRBJ1-4, with D possibly being TRBD1 (5 bases). The V and J ends lost 10 bases and 7 bases respectively, with 10 bases between them. The CDR3 loop spans 11 amino acids. CDR1 is LNHDA, CDR2 SQIVND, per germline (reference sequence). The DNA of the CDR3 is TGTGCCACCTGGGACCGTGAAAAACTGTTTTTT. It yields the protein CATWDREKLFF. Variable domain in full (rest from reference TRBV19 and TRBJ1-4): DGGITQSPKYLFRKEGQNVTLSCEQNLNHDAMYWYRQDPGQGLRLIYYSQIVNDFQKGDIAEGYSVSREKKESFPLTVTSAQKNPTAFYLCATWDREKLFFGSGTQLSVL.

This clonotype was observed a handful of times. J is TRBJ2-1 and V is TRBV6-5; D is unclear. The germline V and J ends were trimmed by 0 bases and 4 bases, with 4 bases remaining between them. Germline V gene data show CDR1 as MNHEY and CDR2 as SVGAGI. There are 13 residues in the CDR3. This CDR3 reads CASSYSSYNEQFF. CDR3 bases: TGTGCCAGCAGTTACTCGTCGTACAATGAGCAGTTCTTC.

This clonotype was seen only a few times. CDR3 bases: TGCAGTGCTAGCTGGGACCCCTATGGCTACACCTTC. This gives the protein CSASWDPYGYTF. V is TRBV20-1 and J is TRBJ1-2; D may be TRBD1 (5 bases). Germline CDR1 reads DFQATT; CDR2 reads SNEGSKA (reference sequence). The V end lost 3 bases, the J end lost 4 bases, and 9 bases lay between the germline ends. The CDR3 loop spans 12 amino acids.

This chain joins TRBV3-1 and TRBJ1-2; D gene uncertain. Per germline, CDR1 LGHDT and CDR2 YNNKEL (reference sequence). The CDR3 runs 14 residues. V lost 1 base to trimming and J lost 8 bases, with 14 bases between them. The CDR3 sequence is CASSQVKGLGGYTF. CDR3 nucleotide sequence: TGTGCCAGCAGCCAAGTTAAGGGCCTGGGGGGCTACACCTTC.

The V gene is TRBV2, the J gene TRBJ2-5; D is perhaps TRBD2 (6 bases). This CDR3 spans 15 amino acids. V lost 1 base and J lost 1, with 10 bases in between. Germline V gene sequence: CDR1 SNHLY, CDR2 FYNNEI. CDR3 nucleotides: TGTGCCAGCAGTGAAGAGTTGCGGGGCCAAGAGACCCAGTACTTC. Translated, it gives CASSEELRGQETQYF.